Listed here are 25 T cell receptor beta chains from one sample, sequenced in a study of CD4 T cells in relation to SARS-CoV-2 and coronaviruses. CD4+ T cells from unexposed donors were obtained before the COVID-19 pandemic (2011-2018). Isolation of CD4+ T cells took place after less than 13 days in culture. The method was immunoSEQ multiplex PCR; TCRdb's version includes in-frame clones alone and lacks a portion of them. The sample shows about 15,000 clones, under 80% of them seen only once. For these receptors, no antigen is known. The sample consisted of CD4+ T cells from PBMCs, cultured in vitro. The receptors shown here come from a human donor in good health.

The V call is TRBV2, the J call TRBJ1-2, with D maybe TRBD1 (5 bases). The CDR3 is 14 residues long. The V gene lost 6 bases and the J gene lost 4 bases, with 15 bases spanning the gap. Germline CDR1 reads SNHLY; CDR2 reads FYNNEI. CDR3 nucleotides: TGTGCCAGCAGCGCCCGCAGGGTGAGCTATGGCTACACCTTC. This sequence encodes CASSARRVSYGYTF.

V is TRBV20-1 and J is TRBJ1-1, with a weak D call TRBD1 (6 bases). Per germline, CDR1 DFQATT and CDR2 SNEGSKA (reference sequence). This CDR3 is 11 amino acids long. Trimming took off 2 bases at V and 8 bases at J, with 9 bases between the two ends. CDR3 residues: CSARLDREAFF. The DNA for the CDR3 is TGCAGTGCTAGACTGGACAGAGAAGCTTTCTTT.

V usage is TRBV7-9 and J usage is TRBJ2-7; D is unclear. Germline V gene data show CDR1 as SEHNR and CDR2 as FQNEAQ (reference sequence). Deletions cut 5 bases from V and 3 bases from J, with 17 bases between. This CDR3 has 15 residues. DNA of the CDR3: TGTGCCAGCAGCCCCCAGGACCCTCCTTACTACGAGCAGTACTTC. Translation: CASSPQDPPYYEQYF. The full variable domain, its missing parts supplied by reference TRBV7-9 and TRBJ2-7, is DTGVSQNPRHKITKRGQNVTFRCDPISEHNRLYWYRQTLGQGPEFLTYFQNEAQLEKSRLLSDRFSAERPKGSFSTLEIQRTEQGDSAMYLCASSPQDPPYYEQYFGPGTRLTVT.

The chain couples TRBV12-3 or TRBV12-4 to TRBJ1-5; possibly TRBD1 for D (6 bases). Trimming cost V 6 bases and J 6 bases, with 12 bases left between them. This CDR3 region has 13 residues. CDR3 sequence (DNA): TGTGCCAGCAGGGGGGGGCGCGGTCAGCCCCAGCATTTT. Protein sequence: CASRGGRGQPQHF.

The chain has TRBV21-1 and TRBJ2-7; the table's D call, TRBD2, has no DNA check behind it. TRBV21-1 is a documented pseudogene. The CDR3 contains 17 residues. The CDR3 protein is CASSTRGTSGRYYEQYF. CDR3 DNA: TGTGCCAGCAGCACCCGAGGGACTAGCGGGAGGTACTACGAGCAGTACTTC.

The rearrangement uses TRBV24-1 and TRBJ1-2, with TRBD1 identical over 9 bases. CDR3 length: 15 amino acids. V gave up 5 bases and J gave up 4 bases; unmatched junction bases: 7. Germline V gene lookup returns CDR1 KGHDR and CDR2 SFDVKD. This chain's CDR3 is CATSVGDREPYGYTF. In DNA, the CDR3 is TGTGCCACCAGTGTGGGGGACAGGGAGCCCTATGGCTACACCTTC.

The chain carries TRBV11-3 and TRBJ2-1; D gene uncertain. Germline V gives CDR1 SGHNT, CDR2 YENEEA. The CDR3 spans 15 residues. The V and J ends lost 0 bases and 3 bases respectively, with 9 bases between them. CDR3 loop: CASSLDRMGYNEQFF. Written as DNA, the CDR3 is TGTGCCAGCAGCTTAGATCGGATGGGCTACAATGAGCAGTTCTTC.

In this sample, this clone turned up once. The J gene is TRBJ2-1, the V gene TRBV14; 8 bases fit TRBD2. V trimming: 5 bases; J trimming: 3 bases; junction bases outside the gene matches: 9. Germline CDR1 SGHDN, CDR2 FVKESK. This CDR3 contains 16 residues. The CDR3: CASSSQFSGNYNEQFF. The CDR3 DNA sequence: TGTGCCAGCAGCTCCCAATTTAGCGGGAACTACAATGAGCAGTTCTTC.

On this clone itself: This sample also contains other DNA sequences that code for the same CDR3. The chain links TRBV7-9 to TRBJ1-1; TRBD1 is a possible D gene (6 bases). The CDR3 totals 15 residues. Trimming removed 1 base from V and 4 bases from J, with 13 bases in between. The V gene's germline CDR1 is SEHNR and CDR2 FQNEAQ (reference sequence). CDR3 in amino acids: CASSLGGGGGTEAFF. The CDR3 DNA reads as TGTGCCAGCAGCTTAGGAGGAGGAGGGGGCACTGAAGCTTTCTTT.

The genes are TRBV11-2 and TRBJ2-1; D unresolved. CDR3 length: 18 residues. V lost 0 bases, J lost 8 bases, and 23 bases lay in between. Germline V lookup: CDR1 SGHAT, CDR2 FQNNGV. The CDR3 here is CASSLDIVARTYFDEQFF. The CDR3 nucleotides are TGTGCCAGCAGCTTAGATATTGTGGCTAGGACCTACTTCGATGAGCAGTTCTTC.

This chain joins TRBV5-1 and TRBJ1-2; 10 bases are shared with TRBD1. Germline assignment: CDR1 SGHRS and CDR2 YFSETQ. Germline trimming cut 4 bases from V and 6 bases from J; bases unmatched to any gene: 9. The CDR3 loop spans 15 amino acids. CDR3 DNA sequence: TGCGCCAGCAGCCGGTCTCGACAGGGGGCGGATGGCTACACCTTC. Protein product: CASSRSRQGADGYTF.

This clone was observed a few times. This chain connects TRBV6-5 to TRBJ1-5; 11 positions match TRBD1. The CDR3 loop spans 14 amino acids. CDR1 is MNHEY and CDR2 is SVGAGI in the germline V gene. Losses at the gene ends were 6 bases for V and 4 bases for J; bases not matched to a gene: 2. The CDR3 loop is CASRGQGDNQPQHF. CDR3 in DNA: TGTGCCAGCAGGGGACAGGGGGATAATCAGCCCCAGCATTTT.

V and J are TRBV21-1 and TRBJ1-6. TRBV21-1 is tagged as a pseudogene. The CDR3 covers 18 residues. CDR3 protein: CASSSRQRLSSYNSPLHF. CDR3 coding DNA: TGTGCCAGCAGCAGTCGTCAGCGCCTTAGCTCCTATAATTCACCCCTCCACTTT.

The chain joins TRBV4-1 to TRBJ1-6; D not resolved. There are 15 residues in the CDR3. The germline gives CDR1 MGHRA, CDR2 YSYEKL. Trimming took 2 bases from V and 7 from J, leaving 12 bases between them. CDR3 amino acids: CASSQLLGPNSPLHF. As DNA, the CDR3 is TGCGCCAGCAGCCAACTACTAGGACCAAATTCACCCCTCCACTTT.

The rearrangement links TRBV15 to TRBJ2-3, with D perhaps matching TRBD1 (5 bases). Deletions cut 1 base from V and 2 bases from J, with 10 bases between. The CDR3 sequence is 15 residues long. Looked up from germline, CDR1 is LNHNV and CDR2 is YYDKDF (reference sequence). For the CDR3, the DNA is TGTGCCACCAGCAGAGTTGCAGGGTTCACAGATACGCAGTATTTT. It codes for CATSRVAGFTDTQYF.

J is TRBJ2-1 and V is TRBV15; D unclear. The ends were cut back, 1 base at V and 4 bases at J, with 2 bases in the middle. The CDR3 contains 12 residues. Germline loops: CDR1 LNHNV, CDR2 YYDKDF (reference sequence). In nucleotides, the CDR3 is TGTGCCACCAGCAGAGTATACAATGAGCAGTTCTTC. Translation: CATSRVYNEQFF.

There are a few counts of this clone. The chain links TRBV7-9 to TRBJ2-7, with 11 bases matching TRBD2. The CDR3 extends over 17 amino acids. Germline CDR1 SEHNR, CDR2 FQNEAQ (reference sequence). Germline trimming cut 1 base from V and 4 bases from J; bases unmatched to any gene: 9. The CDR3 region is CASSLVPPLAGDYEQYF. CDR3 coding DNA: TGTGCCAGCAGCTTAGTTCCCCCACTAGCGGGAGATTACGAGCAGTACTTC.

The J gene is TRBJ2-2, the V gene TRBV9; D gene ambiguous. This CDR3 region has 13 residues. Germline-derived CDR1 and CDR2 are SGDLS and YYNGEE. V gave up 3 bases and J gave up 6 bases, with 9 bases separating them. DNA of the CDR3: TGTGCCAGCAGCGCGCAGGTTCCCGGGGAGCTGTTTTTT. Its protein is CASSAQVPGELFF.

A few counts support this clone. CDR3: CASNRYDTEAFF. The CDR3 DNA reads TGTGCCAGCAACAGGTATGACACTGAAGCTTTCTTT. V usage is TRBV2 and J usage is TRBJ1-1; D might be TRBD1 (5 bases). Trimming removed 7 bases from V and 3 bases from J, with 9 bases in between. The CDR3 contains 12 residues. Germline V gene sequence: CDR1 SNHLY, CDR2 FYNNEI.

V gene TRBV19 combines with J gene TRBJ2-3; 8 nucleotides agree with TRBD2. Trimming at V came to 2 bases and at J to 2 bases, leaving 3 bases not matched to a gene. This CDR3 spans 15 amino acids. Germline CDR1 and CDR2: LNHDA and SQIVND (reference sequence). Here the CDR3 reads CASSIRGGYTDTQYF. For the CDR3, the DNA is TGTGCCAGTAGTATACGCGGGGGGTACACAGATACGCAGTATTTT.

The J gene is TRBJ1-2, the V gene TRBV5-5, with 8 bases that match TRBD1. This CDR3 spans 16 amino acids. Trimming cost V 4 bases and J 7 bases; bases outside gene matches: 15. The germline gives CDR1 SGHKS, CDR2 YYEKEE (reference sequence). CDR3: CASSRQTGEGLSGYTF. DNA of the CDR3: TGTGCCAGCAGCCGCCAGACAGGGGAGGGCCTCAGTGGCTACACCTTC.

V and J are TRBV28 and TRBJ2-6; D unresolved. V was pared by 3 bases and J by 1 base, with 7 bases between. The CDR3 extends over 15 amino acids. Germline V gene sequence: CDR1 MDHEN, CDR2 SYDVKM. The CDR3 nucleotides are TGTGCCAGCAGTTTTTTAGAATCTGGGGCCAACGTCCTGACTTTC. Its translation: CASSFLESGANVLTF.

This clone showed up just a few times. The genes are TRBV19 and TRBJ2-2; D is perhaps TRBD1 (6 bases). This CDR3 has 15 residues. In germline, CDR1 is LNHDA, CDR2 SQIVND (reference sequence). Trimming pared 5 bases from V and 4 bases from J, leaving 14 bases between. The CDR3 DNA reads as TGTGCCAGTAGTTCAGGGGTCGCGGGCACCGGGGAGCTGTTTTTT. It is translated as CASSSGVAGTGELFF.

The DNA for the CDR3 is TGCAGTGCTAGTAGCAGCCAAGAGACCCAGTACTTC. This translates into CSASSSQETQYF. The J gene is TRBJ2-5, the V gene TRBV20-1; D is unclear. CDR1 is DFQATT and CDR2 is SNEGSKA in the germline V gene (reference sequence). V lost 3 bases and J 1 base, leaving 6 bases between the germline ends. The CDR3 has 12 residues.

J is TRBJ2-2 and V is TRBV27; D perhaps matches TRBD2 (5 bases). The CDR3 contains 13 residues. V lost 5 bases and J 7 bases, leaving 11 bases between the germline ends. CDR1 and CDR2 (germline): MNHEY, SMNVEV (reference sequence). Here the CDR3 DNA reads TGTGCCAGCAGTCCAAACGGGGTCGGGGAGCTGTTTTTT. This codes for CASSPNGVGELFF.